Sequencing of this T cell receptor (beta chain) was carried out in a study of Tregs in tolerant kidney transplant recipients. As for this clone: Its antigen is not known.

Unstimulated regulatory T cells (CD4+CD25+CD127-), CD4+CD25- non-regulatory cells, CD4 and CD8 cells were FACS-sorted from thawed PBMCs. Study-wide findings and caveats: Validation in larger populations is needed because few patients were studied. Activated donor B cell expansion appeared to reveal the most relevant donor-specific TCRbeta repertoire. Biological reproducibility was not directly addressed in this study.

Clones were read by immunoSEQ multiplex PCR, and TCRdb kept only the in-frame ones, dropping some. The table has about 240,000 clones, about 80% seen once. J gave up 8 bases and V 5 bases, and 9 bases lay outside the gene matches. CDR3 length: 14 residues. Germline values: CDR1 SGHRS, CDR2 YFSETQ. The origin of this receptor is a human donor in good health. The rearrangement uses TRBV5-1 and TRBJ1-4, with 7 bases matching TRBD1. Source material: CD4+ T cells from blood. In DNA, the CDR3 is TGCGCCAGCAGGGCCACAGGGGCTCAGGAAAAACTGTTTTTT. Its translation: CASRATGAQEKLFF.